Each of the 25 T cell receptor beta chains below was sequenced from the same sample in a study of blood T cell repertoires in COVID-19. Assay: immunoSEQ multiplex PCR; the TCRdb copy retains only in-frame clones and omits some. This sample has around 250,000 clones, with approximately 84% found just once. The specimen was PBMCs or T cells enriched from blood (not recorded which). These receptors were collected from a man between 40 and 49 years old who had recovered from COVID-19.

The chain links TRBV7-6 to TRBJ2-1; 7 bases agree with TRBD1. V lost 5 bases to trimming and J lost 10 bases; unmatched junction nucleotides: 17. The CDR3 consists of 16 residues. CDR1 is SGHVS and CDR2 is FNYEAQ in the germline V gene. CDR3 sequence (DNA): TGTGCCAGCAGCCCCTTAGAGGGGAAGGGGGCTGAGGAGCAGTTCTTC. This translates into CASSPLEGKGAEEQFF.

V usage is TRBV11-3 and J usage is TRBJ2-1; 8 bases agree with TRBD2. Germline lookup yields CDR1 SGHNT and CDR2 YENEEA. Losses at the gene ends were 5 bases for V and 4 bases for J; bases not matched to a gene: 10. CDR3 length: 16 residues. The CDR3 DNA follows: TGTGCCAGCAGCCCCATCCGGGCTAGCGGGTACAATGAGCAGTTCTTC. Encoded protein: CASSPIRASGYNEQFF.

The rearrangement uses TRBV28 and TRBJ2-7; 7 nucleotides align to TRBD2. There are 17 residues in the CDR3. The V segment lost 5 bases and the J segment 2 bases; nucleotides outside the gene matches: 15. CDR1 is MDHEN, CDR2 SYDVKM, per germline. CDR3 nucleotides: TGTGCCAGCAGTCCACCCGGGGGGACCGGTTCTGCCTACGAGCAGTACTTC. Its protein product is CASSPPGGTGSAYEQYF.

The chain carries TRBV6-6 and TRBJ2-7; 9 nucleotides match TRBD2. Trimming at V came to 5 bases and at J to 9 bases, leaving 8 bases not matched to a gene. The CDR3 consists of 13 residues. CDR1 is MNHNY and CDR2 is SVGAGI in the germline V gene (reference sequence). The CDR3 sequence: CASSVAGEFGQYF. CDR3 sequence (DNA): TGTGCCAGCAGTGTAGCGGGAGAGTTTGGGCAGTACTTC.

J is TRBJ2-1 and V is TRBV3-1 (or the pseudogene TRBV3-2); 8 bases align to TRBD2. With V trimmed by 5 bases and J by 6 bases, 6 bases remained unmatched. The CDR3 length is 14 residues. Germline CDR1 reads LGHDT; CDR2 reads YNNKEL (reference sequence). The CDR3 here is CASSYYREGNEQFF. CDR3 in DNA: TGTGCCAGCAGCTACTACCGGGAGGGCAATGAGCAGTTCTTC.

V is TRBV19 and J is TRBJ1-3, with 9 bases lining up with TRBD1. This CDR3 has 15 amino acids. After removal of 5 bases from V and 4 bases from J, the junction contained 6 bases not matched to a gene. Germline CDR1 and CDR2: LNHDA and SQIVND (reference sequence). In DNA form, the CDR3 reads TGTGCCAGTAGTTTCCTGACAGGGGGAGGAAACACCATATATTTT. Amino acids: CASSFLTGGGNTIYF.

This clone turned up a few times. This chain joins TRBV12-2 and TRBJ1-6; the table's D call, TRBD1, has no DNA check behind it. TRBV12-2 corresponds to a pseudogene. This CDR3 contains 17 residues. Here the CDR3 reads CASRSPSTGTDNSPLHF. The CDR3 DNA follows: TGTGCAAGTCGCTCCCCTTCCACCGGGACAGATAATTCACCCCTCCACTTT.

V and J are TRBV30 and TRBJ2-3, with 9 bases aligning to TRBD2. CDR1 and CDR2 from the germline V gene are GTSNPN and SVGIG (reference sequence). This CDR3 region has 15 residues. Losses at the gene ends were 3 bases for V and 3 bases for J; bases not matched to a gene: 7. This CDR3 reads CAWRLAGQGTDTQYF. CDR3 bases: TGTGCCTGGAGGCTAGCGGGGCAAGGAACAGATACGCAGTATTTT.

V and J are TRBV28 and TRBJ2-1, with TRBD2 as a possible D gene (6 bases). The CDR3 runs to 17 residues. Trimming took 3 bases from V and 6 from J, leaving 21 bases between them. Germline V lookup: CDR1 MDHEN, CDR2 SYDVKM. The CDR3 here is CASSLGVGLRTINEQFF. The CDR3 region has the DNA TGTGCCAGCAGTTTGGGAGTGGGACTGCGCACGATCAATGAGCAGTTCTTC. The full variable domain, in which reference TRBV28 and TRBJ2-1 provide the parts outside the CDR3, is DVKVTQSSRYLVKRTGEKVFLECVQDMDHENMFWYRQDPGLGLRLIYFSYDVKMKEKGDIPEGYSVSREKKERFSLILESASTNQTSMYLCASSLGVGLRTINEQFFGPGTRLTVL.

The CDR3 protein is CASRRTGGNYGYTF. The CDR3, as DNA: TGTGCCAGCAGAAGGACAGGGGGAAACTATGGCTACACCTTC. This chain links TRBV2 with TRBJ1-2; 10 positions agree with TRBD1. The CDR3 loop spans 14 amino acids. Germline loops: CDR1 SNHLY, CDR2 FYNNEI. Trimming at V came to 6 bases and at J to 2 bases, leaving 3 bases not matched to a gene.

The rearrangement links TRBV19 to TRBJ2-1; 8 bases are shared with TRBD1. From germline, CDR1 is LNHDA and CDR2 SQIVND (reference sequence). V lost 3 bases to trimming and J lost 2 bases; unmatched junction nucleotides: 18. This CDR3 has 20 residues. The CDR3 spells CASSIASGQGAIGPYNEQFF. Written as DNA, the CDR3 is TGTGCCAGTAGTATTGCCTCAGGCCAGGGGGCCATTGGGCCCTACAATGAGCAGTTCTTC. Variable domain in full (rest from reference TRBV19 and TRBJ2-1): DGGITQSPKYLFRKEGQNVTLSCEQNLNHDAMYWYRQDPGQGLRLIYYSQIVNDFQKGDIAEGYSVSREKKESFPLTVTSAQKNPTAFYLCASSIASGQGAIGPYNEQFFGPGTRLTVL.

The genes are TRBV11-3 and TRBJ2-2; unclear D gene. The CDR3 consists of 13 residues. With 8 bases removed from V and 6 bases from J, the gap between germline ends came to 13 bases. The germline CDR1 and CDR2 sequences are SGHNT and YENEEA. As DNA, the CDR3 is TGTGCCAGCGGGCAGGTAGAAGCCGGGGAGCTGTTTTTT. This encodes CASGQVEAGELFF.

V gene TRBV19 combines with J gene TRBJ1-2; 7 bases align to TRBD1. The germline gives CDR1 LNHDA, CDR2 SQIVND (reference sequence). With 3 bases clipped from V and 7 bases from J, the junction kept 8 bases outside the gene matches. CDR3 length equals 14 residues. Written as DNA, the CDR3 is TGTGCCAGTAGTATTCCGGACAGGAGAGTTGGCTACACCTTC. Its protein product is CASSIPDRRVGYTF.

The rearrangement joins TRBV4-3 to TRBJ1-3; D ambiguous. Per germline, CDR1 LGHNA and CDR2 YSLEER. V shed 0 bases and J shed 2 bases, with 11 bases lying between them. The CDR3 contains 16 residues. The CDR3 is CASSQDKAATGNTIYF. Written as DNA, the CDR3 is TGCGCCAGCAGCCAAGATAAGGCGGCAACTGGAAACACCATATATTTT.

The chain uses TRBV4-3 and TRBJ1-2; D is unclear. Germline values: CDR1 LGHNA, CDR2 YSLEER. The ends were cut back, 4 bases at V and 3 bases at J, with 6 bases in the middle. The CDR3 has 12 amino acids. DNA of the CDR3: TGCGCCAGCAGCCGTTCCGACTATGGCTACACCTTC. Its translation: CASSRSDYGYTF.

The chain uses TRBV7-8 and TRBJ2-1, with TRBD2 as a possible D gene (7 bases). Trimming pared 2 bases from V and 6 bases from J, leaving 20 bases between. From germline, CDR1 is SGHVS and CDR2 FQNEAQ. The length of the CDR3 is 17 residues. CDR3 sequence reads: CASSLKGGRGGFNEQFF. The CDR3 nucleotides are TGTGCCAGCAGCTTAAAGGGGGGTCGCGGGGGTTTCAATGAGCAGTTCTTC. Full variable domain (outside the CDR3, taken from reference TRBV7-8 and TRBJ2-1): GAGVSQSPRYKVAKRGQDVALRCDPISGHVSLFWYQQALGQGPEFLTYFQNEAQLDKSGLPSDRFFAERPEGSVSTLKIQRTQQEDSAVYLCASSLKGGRGGFNEQFFGPGTRLTVL.

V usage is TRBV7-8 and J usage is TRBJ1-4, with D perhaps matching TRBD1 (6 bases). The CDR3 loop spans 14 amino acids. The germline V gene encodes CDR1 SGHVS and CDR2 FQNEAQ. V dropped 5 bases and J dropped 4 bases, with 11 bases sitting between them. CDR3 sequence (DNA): TGTGCCAGCAGCCGGGGACAACTTAATGAAAAACTGTTTTTT. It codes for CASSRGQLNEKLFF.

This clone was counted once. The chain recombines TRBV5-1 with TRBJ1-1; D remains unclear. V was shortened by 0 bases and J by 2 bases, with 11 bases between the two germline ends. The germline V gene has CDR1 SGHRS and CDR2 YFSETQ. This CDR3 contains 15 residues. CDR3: CASSLESGGNTEAFF. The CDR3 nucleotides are TGCGCCAGCAGCTTGGAATCAGGAGGTAACACTGAAGCTTTCTTT.

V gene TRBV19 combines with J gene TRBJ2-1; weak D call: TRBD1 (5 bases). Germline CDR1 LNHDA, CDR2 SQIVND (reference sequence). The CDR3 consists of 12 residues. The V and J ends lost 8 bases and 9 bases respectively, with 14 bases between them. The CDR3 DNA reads TGTGCCAGTGGACCCCGGACAATTGAGCAGTTCTTC. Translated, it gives CASGPRTIEQFF.

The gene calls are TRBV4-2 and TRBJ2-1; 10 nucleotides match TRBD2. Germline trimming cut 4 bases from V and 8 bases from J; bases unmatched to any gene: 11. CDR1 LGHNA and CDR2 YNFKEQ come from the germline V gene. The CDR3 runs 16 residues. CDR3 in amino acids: CASSRLPGTSVDEQFF. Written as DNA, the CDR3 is TGTGCCAGCAGCCGCCTCCCAGGGACTAGCGTAGATGAGCAGTTCTTC.

CDR3 in amino acids: CASSSRTSGGSPEQFF. The CDR3 bases are TGCGCCAGCAGCTCGAGGACTAGCGGGGGGTCACCTGAGCAGTTCTTC. This rearrangement joins TRBV5-1 to TRBJ2-1; TRBD2 agrees at 14 bases. The CDR3 length is 16 residues. Germline CDR1 is SGHRS and CDR2 is YFSETQ. The junction had 8 bases not matched to a gene; V was cut back by 3 bases and J by 9 bases.

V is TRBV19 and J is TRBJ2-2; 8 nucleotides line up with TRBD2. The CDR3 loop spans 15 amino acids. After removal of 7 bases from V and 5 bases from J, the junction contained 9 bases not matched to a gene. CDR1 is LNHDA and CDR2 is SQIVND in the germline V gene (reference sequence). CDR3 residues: CASTGGALGTGELFF. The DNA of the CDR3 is TGTGCCAGTACCGGGGGGGCCTTGGGAACCGGGGAGCTGTTTTTT.

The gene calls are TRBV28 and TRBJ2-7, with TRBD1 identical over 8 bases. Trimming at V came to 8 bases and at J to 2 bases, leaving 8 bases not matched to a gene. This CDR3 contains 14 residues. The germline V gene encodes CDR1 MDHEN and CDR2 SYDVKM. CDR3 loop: CASHGQGYTYEQYF. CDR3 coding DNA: TGTGCCAGCCATGGACAGGGATACACCTACGAGCAGTACTTC.

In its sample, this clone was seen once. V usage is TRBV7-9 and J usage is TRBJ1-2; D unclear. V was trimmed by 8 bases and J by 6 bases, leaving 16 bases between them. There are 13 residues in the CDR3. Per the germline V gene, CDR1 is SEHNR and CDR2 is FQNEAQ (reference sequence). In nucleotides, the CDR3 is TGTGCCAGCTCCTTCCGGGGAGGGAATGGCTACACCTTC. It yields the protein CASSFRGGNGYTF.

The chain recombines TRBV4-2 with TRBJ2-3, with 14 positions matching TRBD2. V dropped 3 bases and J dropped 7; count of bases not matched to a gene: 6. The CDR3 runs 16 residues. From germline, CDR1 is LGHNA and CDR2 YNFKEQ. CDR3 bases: TGTGCCAGCAGCCATGCCGGGACTAGCGGGAGTAATACGCAGTATTTT. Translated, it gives CASSHAGTSGSNTQYF.